Sequencing of this TCR beta chain was carried out in a study of control samples from healthy donors and cancer patients (TCRdb year 2020). Libraries were made using the immunoSEQ multiplex PCR assay. TCRdb took this table from immuneACCESS and kept in-frame rearrangements with V and J called. Such tables lack part of the clones; where checked against another copy, unresolved V genes explain under half of the gap, and the rest is unexplained. Recorded for this sample are under 200,000 clones; nearly 96% of them occurred a single time. The ten largest clones capture approximately 1% of the sample. In the germline V gene (reference sequence), CDR1 corresponds to MNHNY and CDR2 to SVGAGI. Trimming costs V 5 bases and J 8 bases, and their ends lie 10 bases apart. Counted from cysteine to phenylalanine, this CDR3 has 13 amino acids. Of all the DNA, just the CDR3 is kept, 39 bases in frame from base 1. As to this clone: The specificity of this receptor is unknown. Per-nucleotide qualities are absent, and no much larger clonotype sits a single base away.

Sequenced material: blood. Rearrangement joined TRBV6-6 to TRBJ1-6; no D gene can be assigned with confidence. The receptor was isolated from a woman younger than 45 in good health. The CDR3 sequence is CASSRTYDSPLHF. The DNA is as follows: TGTGCCAGCAGTCGAACATATGATTCACCCCTCCACTTT.